This T cell receptor (beta chain) was recorded in a study of neurological immune-mediated disorders. Study results and caveats: Healthy controls had more TCR clonal expansion than multiple sclerosis, which showed the least, whereas HTLV-1-associated myelopathy showed the most.

It was by 5'RACE with 10-nucleotide random UMIs that the cDNA was made. TCRdb ran MiXCR on the 5' RACE reads and lists one entry per CDR3 protein. The data show tens of thousands of distinct CDR3 sequences, with 5% to 6% seen just once and 2% to 2.5% held by the top ten. V lost 3 bases, J lost 5 bases, and 16 bases lay in between. Per the germline V gene, CDR1 is MNHNS and CDR2 is SASEGT. The CDR3 is 15 residues long. About this clonotype: Its matching antigen is unknown.

This TCR derives from a woman aged 30 to 39 with multiple sclerosis. Sequenced: PBMCs. The chain combines TRBV6-1 with TRBJ1-1, with D possibly matching TRBD1 (6 bases). The CDR3 region is CASSEAAGGATEAFF. CDR3 in DNA: TGTGCCAGCAGTGAGGCGGCGGGGGGCGCAACTGAAGCTTTCTTT.